Following are 16 T cell receptor beta chains from one sample sequenced in a study of T-cell memory formation after mild COVID-19. Each CDR3 protein gets one entry after TCRdb re-called the 5' RACE reads with MiXCR. The sample lists about 160,000 distinct CDR3 sequences, roughly 28% occurring once. The sample comprised PBMCs or a T cell subset sorted from them (not recorded which). These receptors all come from an adult woman who had mild COVID-19 (a few samples of this study predate the infection). Cell type and time point are not known.

This chain connects TRBV6-5 to TRBJ1-2; 7 bases match TRBD1. The ends lost 4 bases at V and 0 bases at J; junction bases unmatched: 17. The CDR3 extends over 19 amino acids. CDR1 MNHEY and CDR2 SVGAGI come from the germline V gene. The CDR3 DNA follows: TGTGCCAGCAGTTTCGACCCACCGGGACAGCATCAATCTAACTATGGCTACACCTTC. Encoded protein: CASSFDPPGQHQSNYGYTF.

The chain carries TRBV12-3 or TRBV12-4 and TRBJ2-3, with D tentatively TRBD2 (5 bases). The CDR3 has 15 amino acids. The germline V and J ends were trimmed by 3 bases and 2 bases, with 12 bases remaining between them. CDR3 amino acids: CASSFPGGYTDTQYF. CDR3 DNA sequence: TGTGCCAGCAGTTTCCCCGGCGGGTACACAGATACGCAGTATTTT.

CDR3 nucleotide sequence: TGTGCCAGCAGTCTTCCAGGACTCGAAAACATTCAGTACTTC. Its translation is CASSLPGLENIQYF. The chain recombines TRBV7-2 with TRBJ2-4; perhaps TRBD2 as D (5 bases). The V end lost 6 bases, the J end lost 5 bases, and 14 bases lay between the germline ends. This CDR3 has 14 amino acids. Looked up from germline, CDR1 is SGHTA and CDR2 is FQGNSA.

The rearrangement uses TRBV12-3 or TRBV12-4 and TRBJ2-5, with D possibly matching TRBD2 (7 bases). The V end lost 2 bases, the J end lost 0 bases, and 16 bases lay between the germline ends. The CDR3 totals 17 residues. CDR3 nucleotides: TGTGCCAGCAGTTTAATGGGGAGGGGGGGCTACCAAGAGACCCAGTACTTC. As protein: CASSLMGRGGYQETQYF.

This clonotype was recorded only once. The V gene is TRBV20-1, the J gene TRBJ1-2; D perhaps matches TRBD1 (5 bases). The CDR3 length is 12 residues. V shed 4 bases and J shed 4 bases, with 10 bases lying between them. Germline CDR1 reads DFQATT; CDR2 reads SNEGSKA (reference sequence). DNA of the CDR3: TGCAGTGCTACTCCGGGACTCTATGGCTACACCTTC. This gives the protein CSATPGLYGYTF.

The rearrangement joins TRBV6-5 to TRBJ1-4; no firm D call. The CDR3 runs to 11 residues. V was pared by 6 bases and J by 5 bases, with 4 bases between. From germline, CDR1 is MNHEY and CDR2 SVGAGI. The CDR3 here is CASRLNEKLFF. In DNA, the CDR3 is TGTGCCAGCAGGTTAAATGAAAAACTGTTTTTT.

The chain combines TRBV5-1 with TRBJ1-1, with D perhaps TRBD1 (6 bases). The CDR3 has 14 residues. Germline assignment: CDR1 SGHRS and CDR2 YFSETQ. V dropped 4 bases and J dropped 7 bases, with 17 bases sitting between them. In DNA, the CDR3 is TGCGCCAGCAGCCCGGAGTACAGGGAAGATGAAGCTTTCTTT. This translates into CASSPEYREDEAFF.

This clonotype was counted between two and nine times. The CDR3 is CASSWGQPTSYEQYF. The CDR3 DNA reads as TGTGCCAGCAGCTGGGGACAGCCGACCTCCTACGAGCAGTACTTC. V usage is TRBV7-9 and J usage is TRBJ2-7, with 7 bases that match TRBD1. Trimming took 4 bases from V and 0 from J; bases not matched to a gene: 6. Per germline, CDR1 SEHNR and CDR2 FQNEAQ (reference sequence). The CDR3 is 15 residues long.

There are a few counts of this clonotype. This sequence joins TRBV20-1 and TRBJ2-1; D possibly corresponds to TRBD1 (6 bases). This CDR3 has 15 residues. Germline V gives CDR1 DFQATT, CDR2 SNEGSKA (reference sequence). V dropped 1 base and J dropped 7 bases, with 17 bases sitting between them. The CDR3 reads CSARAPLGRGNEQFF. CDR3 in DNA: TGCAGTGCTAGAGCCCCTCTGGGCAGGGGAAATGAGCAGTTCTTC.

This sequence joins TRBV11-3 and TRBJ2-3; D perhaps matches TRBD1 (5 bases). Trimming took off 5 bases at V and 2 bases at J, with 11 bases between the two ends. This CDR3 comprises 14 residues. CDR1 is SGHNT and CDR2 is YENEEA in the germline V gene. CDR3 coding DNA: TGTGCCAGCAGCCTCGACAGCTTCACAGATACGCAGTATTTT. This sequence encodes CASSLDSFTDTQYF.

The rearrangement joins TRBV5-1 to TRBJ1-2; no reliable D call. CDR3 length: 14 amino acids. Germline CDR1 and CDR2: SGHRS and YFSETQ. Trimming shortened V by 4 bases and J by 6 bases, and 16 bases separated the two germline ends. Written as DNA, the CDR3 is TGCGCCAGCAGCGGAGAGACCGGGCCCGATGGCTACACCTTC. The encoded protein is CASSGETGPDGYTF.

This clonotype was picked up one time. The chain couples TRBV10-3 to TRBJ1-3; D gene unclear. The CDR3 totals 13 residues. From germline, CDR1 is ENHRY and CDR2 SYGVKD. Trimming removed 8 bases at V and 3 bases at J, with 11 bases between. CDR3 DNA: TGTGCCATCGCCCGGAGCGGTGGAAACACCATATATTTT. Amino acid sequence: CAIARSGGNTIYF.

The rearrangement joins TRBV7-9 to TRBJ2-5; TRBD2 aligns across 7 bases. This CDR3 contains 15 residues. Trimming at V came to 4 bases and at J to 2 bases, leaving 7 bases not matched to a gene. The germline V gene has CDR1 SEHNR and CDR2 FQNEAQ (reference sequence). In DNA form, the CDR3 reads TGTGCCAGCAGCTCACCTTATAGCGGGCAAGAGACCCAGTACTTC. Translation: CASSSPYSGQETQYF.

The rearrangement uses TRBV10-3 and TRBJ2-1; D may correspond to TRBD1 or TRBD2 (6 bases each). The V gene lost 3 bases and the J gene lost 3 bases, with 12 bases spanning the gap. The CDR3 totals 15 residues. Germline V lookup: CDR1 ENHRY, CDR2 SYGVKD. The CDR3 coding sequence is TGTGCCATCAGTGACCCCGGGGGCCTCTACAATGAGCAGTTCTTC. It encodes CAISDPGGLYNEQFF.

This clonotype appeared a few times. This chain joins TRBV5-5 and TRBJ2-6, with TRBD1 matching 11 bases. The V and J ends lost 2 bases and 0 bases, in that order; junction bases with no gene match: 13. This CDR3 comprises 21 residues. Germline assignment: CDR1 SGHKS and CDR2 YYEKEE (reference sequence). CDR3 coding DNA: TGTGCCAGCAGCTTTACCGGACAGGGGGCCCGAGCTTTCTCTGGGGCCAACGTCCTGACTTTC. This encodes CASSFTGQGARAFSGANVLTF. The complete variable domain, with remaining parts taken from reference TRBV5-5 and TRBJ2-6, reads DAGVTQSPTHLIKTRGQQVTLRCSPISGHKSVSWYQQVLGQGPQFIFQYYEKEERGRGNFPDRFSARQFPNYSSELNVNALLLGDSALYLCASSFTGQGARAFSGANVLTFGAGSRLTVL.

The rearrangement uses TRBV20-1 and TRBJ2-7; D remains unclear. Trimming left V 5 bases short and J 2 bases short, with 16 bases between. The CDR3 runs 14 residues. Germline values: CDR1 DFQATT, CDR2 SNEGSKA (reference sequence). The CDR3 DNA is TGCAGTGCTGCCTCGTGGCAGAAGACCTACGAGCAGTACTTC. It is translated as CSAASWQKTYEQYF.